Listed below are T cell receptor beta chains from one sample, sequenced in a study of spatial heterogeneity in lung cancer. TCRdb recomputed calls from the 5' RACE reads with MiXCR, one row per CDR3 protein. This table holds around 100,000 distinct CDR3 sequences, 4.4% found once. This material consisted of lung tumor tissue, taken at surgery. These receptors were taken from a male donor with early-stage non-small cell lung cancer. CDR3s include the opening cysteine and the closing phenylalanine or tryptophan. Each record gives: V gene, clone size, D gene, J gene, CDR3 DNA, CDR3 protein. D genes are given only for firm matches. Expanded clones are given a class, and other clones once, few, many or no size at all.

v_gene: TRBV5-5
abundance: -
d_gene: -
j_gene: TRBJ1-5
CDR3nt: TGTGCCGGAGAATATAGCAATCAGCCCCAGCATTTT
CDR3aa: CAGEYSNQPQHF

v_gene: TRBV6-6
abundance: many
d_gene: -
j_gene: TRBJ2-2
CDR3nt: TGTGCCAGCAACAACGGTGGGATTACCGGGGAGCTGTTTTTT
CDR3aa: CASNNGGITGELFF

v_gene: TRBV10-1
abundance: many
d_gene: TRBD2
j_gene: TRBJ2-1
CDR3nt: TGCGCCAGCTCTAGCGGGAGCACAAGAGAGCAGTTCTTC
CDR3aa: CASSSGSTREQFF

v_gene: TRBV27
abundance: many
d_gene: -
j_gene: TRBJ1-1
CDR3nt: TGTGCCAGCAGTTTATTGGGGCTTGGGGAAGCTTTCTTT
CDR3aa: CASSLLGLGEAFF

v_gene: TRBV12-3/TRBV12-4
abundance: -
d_gene: -
j_gene: TRBJ2-7
CDR3nt: TGTGCCAGCAGTTTATGGCAGGGGAACACATACGAGCAGTACTTC
CDR3aa: CASSLWQGNTYEQYF

v_gene: TRBV5-6
abundance: -
d_gene: TRBD2
j_gene: TRBJ2-7
CDR3nt: TGTGCCAGCAGCGGGGGATTAGCGGGAGCTGCCTACGAGCAGTACTTC
CDR3aa: CASSGGLAGAAYEQYF

v_gene: TRBV6-2/TRBV6-3
abundance: many
d_gene: TRBD2
j_gene: TRBJ2-7
CDR3nt: TGTGCCAGCAGTTACTCCGGGACTAGCGGACAACATTACGAGCAGTACTTC
CDR3aa: CASSYSGTSGQHYEQYF

v_gene: TRBV2
abundance: many
d_gene: TRBD2
j_gene: TRBJ2-1
CDR3nt: TGTGCCAGCATGGAGTGGCGGGAGTGGTACAATGAGCAGTTCTTC
CDR3aa: CASMEWREWYNEQFF

v_gene: TRBV7-6
abundance: few
d_gene: TRBD1
j_gene: TRBJ2-1
CDR3nt: TGTGCCAGCAGCTCCGTGCCGGGACAGGGGGACAATGAGCAGTTCTTC
CDR3aa: CASSSVPGQGDNEQFF

v_gene: TRBV6-6
abundance: many
d_gene: -
j_gene: TRBJ2-7
CDR3nt: TGTGCCAGCAGTTACTCGACAGGAACCTACGAGCAGTACTTC
CDR3aa: CASSYSTGTYEQYF

v_gene: TRBV5-1
abundance: many
d_gene: -
j_gene: TRBJ2-7
CDR3nt: TGCGCCAGCAGCTTTTCCTACAGGGCACACGGCGAGCAGTACTTC
CDR3aa: CASSFSYRAHGEQYF

v_gene: TRBV28
abundance: many
d_gene: TRBD2
j_gene: TRBJ2-7
CDR3nt: TGTGCCAGCAGGGGCAGCGGGACTTCCTACGAGCAGTACTTC
CDR3aa: CASRGSGTSYEQYF

v_gene: TRBV15
abundance: many
d_gene: -
j_gene: TRBJ1-4
CDR3nt: TGTGCCACCAGCCTGGGACACACTAATGAAAAACTGTTTTTT
CDR3aa: CATSLGHTNEKLFF

v_gene: TRBV5-1
abundance: -
d_gene: -
j_gene: TRBJ2-5
CDR3nt: TGCGCCAGCAGCTTCCATTCAGTCTTGAATGAAGAGACCCAGTACTTC
CDR3aa: CASSFHSVLNEETQYF

v_gene: TRBV27
abundance: many
d_gene: -
j_gene: TRBJ2-4
CDR3nt: TGTGCCAGCAGTTTATTCTCGGAGCCCAAAAACATTCAGTACTTC
CDR3aa: CASSLFSEPKNIQYF

v_gene: TRBV6-1
abundance: -
d_gene: TRBD1
j_gene: TRBJ2-4
CDR3nt: TGTGCCAGCAGTGAAAAGATGGTCAGGGGGCGATGGAAGGTCACCAAAAACATTCAGTACTTC
CDR3aa: CASSEKMVRGRWKVTKNIQYF

v_gene: TRBV5-1
abundance: many
d_gene: -
j_gene: TRBJ2-5
CDR3nt: TGCGCCAGCAGCTTTGGCAGCCAAGAGACCCAGTACTTC
CDR3aa: CASSFGSQETQYF

v_gene: TRBV6-1
abundance: many
d_gene: -
j_gene: TRBJ2-3
CDR3nt: TGTGCCAGCAGTGATTGGACAGATACGCAGTATTTT
CDR3aa: CASSDWTDTQYF

v_gene: TRBV20-1
abundance: -
d_gene: -
j_gene: TRBJ1-2
CDR3nt: TGCAGTGCTAAAAACGGGACATCTATTAGCTACACCTTC
CDR3aa: CSAKNGTSISYTF

v_gene: TRBV20-1
abundance: -
d_gene: -
j_gene: TRBJ2-5
CDR3nt: TGCAGTGCTTTCGGCTTCCGGGCCCAAGAGACCCAGTACTTC
CDR3aa: CSAFGFRAQETQYF

v_gene: TRBV20-1
abundance: -
d_gene: TRBD2
j_gene: TRBJ2-1
CDR3nt: TGCAGTGCTACTGTGCTTGGAGCGGGACCATACAATGAGCAGTTCTTC
CDR3aa: CSATVLGAGPYNEQFF

v_gene: TRBV28
abundance: few
d_gene: -
j_gene: TRBJ1-1
CDR3nt: TGTGCCAGCAGTTTTCCAGACCCGGCAGCCGAAGCTTTCTTT
CDR3aa: CASSFPDPAAEAFF

v_gene: TRBV12-3/TRBV12-4
abundance: many
d_gene: -
j_gene: TRBJ2-1
CDR3nt: TGTGCCAGCAGTTTAGCGTCCAATGGTGAGCAGTTCTTC
CDR3aa: CASSLASNGEQFF

v_gene: TRBV10-3
abundance: many
d_gene: TRBD1
j_gene: TRBJ1-5
CDR3nt: TGTGCCATCAGTGGGGGACAGGGCCGCAATCAGCCCCAGCATTTT
CDR3aa: CAISGGQGRNQPQHF

v_gene: TRBV28
abundance: -
d_gene: -
j_gene: TRBJ2-7
CDR3nt: TGTGCTAGCAGTTTAGAATTTGGTTTCGGGCAGTACTTC
CDR3aa: CASSLEFGFGQYF

v_gene: TRBV2
abundance: many
d_gene: TRBD2
j_gene: TRBJ2-3
CDR3nt: TGTGCCAGCAGGGCGACTAGCGGGAGGGCCTCGGATACGCAGTATTTT
CDR3aa: CASRATSGRASDTQYF

v_gene: TRBV10-3
abundance: many
d_gene: TRBD1
j_gene: TRBJ1-5
CDR3nt: TGTGCCATCAGTGAGTCGGGGACAGGCAATCAGCCCCAGCATTTT
CDR3aa: CAISESGTGNQPQHF

v_gene: TRBV5-1
abundance: many
d_gene: -
j_gene: TRBJ2-7
CDR3nt: TGCGCCAGCAGCTTGGATTGGGGAAACTACGAGCAGTACTTC
CDR3aa: CASSLDWGNYEQYF

v_gene: TRBV4-2
abundance: -
d_gene: -
j_gene: TRBJ1-2
CDR3nt: TGTGCCAGCAGCCAAGATAGCTATGGCTACACCTTC
CDR3aa: CASSQDSYGYTF

v_gene: TRBV3-1
abundance: many
d_gene: TRBD2
j_gene: TRBJ2-5
CDR3nt: TGTGCCAGCAGCCAAGAGGCTAGCGGGAGTATCTGGGAGACCCAGTACTTC
CDR3aa: CASSQEASGSIWETQYF

v_gene: TRBV25-1
abundance: many
d_gene: -
j_gene: TRBJ1-2
CDR3nt: TGTGCCAGCAGTGAATACGCCAAAAACTATGGCTACACCTTC
CDR3aa: CASSEYAKNYGYTF